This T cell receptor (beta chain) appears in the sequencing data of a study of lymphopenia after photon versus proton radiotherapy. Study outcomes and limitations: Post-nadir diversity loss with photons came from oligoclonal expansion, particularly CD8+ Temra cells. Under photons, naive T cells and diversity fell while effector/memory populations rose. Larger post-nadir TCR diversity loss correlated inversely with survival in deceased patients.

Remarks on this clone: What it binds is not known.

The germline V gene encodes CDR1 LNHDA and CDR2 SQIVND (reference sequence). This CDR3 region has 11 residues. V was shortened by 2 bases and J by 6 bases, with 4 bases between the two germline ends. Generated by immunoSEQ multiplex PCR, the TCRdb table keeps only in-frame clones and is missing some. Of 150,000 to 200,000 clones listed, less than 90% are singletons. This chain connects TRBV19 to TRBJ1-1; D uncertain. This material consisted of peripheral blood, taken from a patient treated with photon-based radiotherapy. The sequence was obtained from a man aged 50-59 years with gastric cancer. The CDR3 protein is CASSITAEAFF. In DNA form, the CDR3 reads TGTGCCAGTAGTATAACCGCTGAAGCTTTCTTT.